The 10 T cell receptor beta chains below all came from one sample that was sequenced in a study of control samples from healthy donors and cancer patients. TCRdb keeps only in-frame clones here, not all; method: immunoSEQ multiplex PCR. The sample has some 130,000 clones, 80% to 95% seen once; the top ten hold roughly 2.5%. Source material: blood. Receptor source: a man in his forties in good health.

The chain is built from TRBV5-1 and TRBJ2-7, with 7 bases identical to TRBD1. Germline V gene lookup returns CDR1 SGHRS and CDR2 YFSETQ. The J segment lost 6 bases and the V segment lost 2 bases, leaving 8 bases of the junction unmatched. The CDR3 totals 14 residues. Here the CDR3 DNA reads TGCGCCAGCAGCTTAAAAGGACAGGTAGGCGAGCAGTACTTC. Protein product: CASSLKGQVGEQYF.

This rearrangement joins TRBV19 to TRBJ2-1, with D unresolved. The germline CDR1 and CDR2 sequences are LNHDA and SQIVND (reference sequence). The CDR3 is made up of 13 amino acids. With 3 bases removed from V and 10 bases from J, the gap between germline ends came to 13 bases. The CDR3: CASSMEGYREQFF. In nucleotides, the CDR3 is TGTGCCAGTAGTATGGAAGGGTACAGAGAGCAGTTCTTC.

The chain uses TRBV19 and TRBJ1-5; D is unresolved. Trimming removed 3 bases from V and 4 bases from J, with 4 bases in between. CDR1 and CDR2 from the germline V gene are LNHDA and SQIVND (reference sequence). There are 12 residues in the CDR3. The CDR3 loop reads CASSIVNQPQHF. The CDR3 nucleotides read TGTGCCAGTAGTATCGTGAATCAGCCCCAGCATTTT.

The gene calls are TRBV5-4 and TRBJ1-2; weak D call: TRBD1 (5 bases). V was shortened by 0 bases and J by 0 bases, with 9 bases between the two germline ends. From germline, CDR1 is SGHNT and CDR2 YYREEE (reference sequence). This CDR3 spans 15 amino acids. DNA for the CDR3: TGTGCCAGCAGCTTGGGCGGGGCTTCTAACTATGGCTACACCTTC. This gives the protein CASSLGGASNYGYTF.

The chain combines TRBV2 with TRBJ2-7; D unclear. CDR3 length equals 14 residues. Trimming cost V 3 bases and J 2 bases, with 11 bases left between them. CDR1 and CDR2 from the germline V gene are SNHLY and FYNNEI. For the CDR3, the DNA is TGTGCCAGCAGTGATACCAGGACCCCCTACGAGCAGTACTTC. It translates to CASSDTRTPYEQYF.

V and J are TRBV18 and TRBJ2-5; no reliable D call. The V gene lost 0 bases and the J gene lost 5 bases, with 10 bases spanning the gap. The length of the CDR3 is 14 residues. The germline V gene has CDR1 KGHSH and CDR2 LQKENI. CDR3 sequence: CASSPPSRSETQYF. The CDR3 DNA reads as TGTGCCAGCTCACCACCTTCGAGGTCGGAGACCCAGTACTTC.

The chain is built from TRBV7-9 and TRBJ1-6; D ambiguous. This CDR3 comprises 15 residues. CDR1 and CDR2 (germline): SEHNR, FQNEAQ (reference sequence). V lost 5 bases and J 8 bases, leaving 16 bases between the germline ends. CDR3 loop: CASSPISGRDSPLHF. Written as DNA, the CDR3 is TGTGCCAGCAGCCCTATTTCCGGGAGGGATTCACCCCTCCACTTT.

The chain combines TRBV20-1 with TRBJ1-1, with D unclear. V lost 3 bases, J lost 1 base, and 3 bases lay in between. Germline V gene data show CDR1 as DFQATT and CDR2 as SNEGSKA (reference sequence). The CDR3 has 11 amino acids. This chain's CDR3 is CSASRNTEAFF. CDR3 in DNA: TGCAGTGCTAGCCGGAACACTGAAGCTTTCTTT.

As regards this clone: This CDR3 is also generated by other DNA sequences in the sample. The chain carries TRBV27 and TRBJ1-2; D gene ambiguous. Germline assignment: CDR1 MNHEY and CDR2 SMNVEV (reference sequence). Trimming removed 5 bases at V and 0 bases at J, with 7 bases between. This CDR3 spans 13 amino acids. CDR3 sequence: CASSPTANYGYTF. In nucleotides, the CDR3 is TGTGCCAGCAGTCCGACCGCTAACTATGGCTACACCTTC.

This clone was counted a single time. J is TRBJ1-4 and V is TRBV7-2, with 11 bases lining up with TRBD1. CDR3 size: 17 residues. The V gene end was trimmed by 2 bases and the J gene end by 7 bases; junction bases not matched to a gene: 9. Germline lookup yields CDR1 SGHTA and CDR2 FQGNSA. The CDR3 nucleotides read TGTGCCAGCAGCTTACATGGACAGGGGGCGTTCGTTGAAAAACTGTTTTTT. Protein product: CASSLHGQGAFVEKLFF.